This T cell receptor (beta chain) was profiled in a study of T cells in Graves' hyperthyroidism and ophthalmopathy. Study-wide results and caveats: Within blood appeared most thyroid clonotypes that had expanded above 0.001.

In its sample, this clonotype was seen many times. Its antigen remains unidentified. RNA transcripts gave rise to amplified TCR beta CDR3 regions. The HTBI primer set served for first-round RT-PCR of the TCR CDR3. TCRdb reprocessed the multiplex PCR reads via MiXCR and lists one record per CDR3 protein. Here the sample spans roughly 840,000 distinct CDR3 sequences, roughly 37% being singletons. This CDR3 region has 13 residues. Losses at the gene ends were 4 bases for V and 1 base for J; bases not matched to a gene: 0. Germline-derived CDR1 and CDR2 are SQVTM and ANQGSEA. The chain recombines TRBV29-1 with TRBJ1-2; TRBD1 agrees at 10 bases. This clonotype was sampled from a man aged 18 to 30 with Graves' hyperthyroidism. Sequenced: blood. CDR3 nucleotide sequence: TGCAGCGTTGGGGACAGGGGTAACTATGGCTACACCTTC. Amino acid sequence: CSVGDRGNYGYTF.